One and the same sample provided the 15 T cell receptor beta chains below, sequenced in a study of OX40 agonist ivuxolimab in advanced cancers. This table comes from immunoSEQ multiplex PCR, and its TCRdb copy is limited to in-frame clones, with some not included. The profile shows about 77,000 clones, more than 65% of them singletons. This specimen consisted of CD4+ or CD8+ T cells sorted from blood, obtained in a trial of the OX40 agonist ivuxolimab. The receptors shown here come from an adult with an advanced solid tumor such as melanoma, head and neck, liver or kidney cancer.

The rearrangement links TRBV18 to TRBJ2-2; 7 bases are a match to TRBD2. Per the germline V gene, CDR1 is KGHSH and CDR2 is LQKENI. CDR3 length: 15 residues. Trimming removed 8 bases from V and 2 bases from J; junction bases left unmatched: 8. The CDR3 loop is CASARDYLNTGELFF. In DNA, the CDR3 is TGTGCCAGCGCAAGGGACTACCTCAACACCGGGGAGCTGTTTTTT. Full variable domain (remainder filled in from reference TRBV18 and TRBJ2-2): NAGVMQNPRHLVRRRGQEARLRCSPMKGHSHVYWYRQLPEEGLKFMVYLQKENIIDESGMPKERFSAEFPKEGPSILRIQQVVRGDSAAYFCASARDYLNTGELFFGEGSRLTVL.

The sample holds one count of this clone. J is TRBJ1-1 and V is TRBV6-1; D remains unclear. The CDR3 has 15 residues. Trimming removed 3 bases at V and 9 bases at J, with 20 bases between. The V gene's germline CDR1 is MNHNS and CDR2 SASEGT. The CDR3 region has the DNA TGTGCCAGCAGTGATTCCGTGGCGGGTCGTCTACAAGCTTTCTTT. Its protein product is CASSDSVAGRLQAFF.

The rearrangement links TRBV9 to TRBJ2-7; weak D call: TRBD2 (5 bases). Germline CDR1 and CDR2: SGDLS and YYNGEE. V gave up 4 bases and J gave up 7 bases, with 21 bases separating them. The CDR3 extends over 15 amino acids. CDR3 in amino acids: CASSPQGRASVEQYF. The CDR3 DNA is TGTGCCAGCAGCCCCCAAGGGCGGGCGTCAGTGGAGCAGTACTTC. Filled out from reference TRBV9 and TRBJ2-7, the complete variable domain reads DSGVTQTPKHLITATGQRVTLRCSPRSGDLSVYWYQQSLDQGLQFLIQYYNGEERAKGNILERFSAQQFPDLHSELNLSSLELGDSALYFCASSPQGRASVEQYFGPGTRLTVT.

This rearrangement joins TRBV7-8 to TRBJ1-1; no reliable D call. V dropped 5 bases and J dropped 8 bases, with 18 bases sitting between them. CDR1 is SGHVS and CDR2 is FQNEAQ in the germline V gene. The CDR3 spans 14 residues. In DNA, the CDR3 is TGTGCCAGCAGCGATAGGGAAGGGAGTCCGGAAGCTTTCTTT. Encoded protein: CASSDREGSPEAFF.

The V gene is TRBV9, the J gene TRBJ2-1; a possible D gene is TRBD2 (5 bases). The CDR3 is made up of 13 amino acids. CDR1 and CDR2 from the germline V gene are SGDLS and YYNGEE. The V end was cut by 6 bases, the J end by 5 bases, with 12 bases between. DNA for the CDR3: TGTGCCAGCACCCGGGGTGGGGACAATGAGCAGTTCTTC. The encoded protein is CASTRGGDNEQFF.

The CDR3, as DNA: TGTGCCAGCTCACCGTGGGGACAGTTTGACGAGCAGTACTTC. Translating it yields CASSPWGQFDEQYF. V and J are TRBV18 and TRBJ2-5, with 7 bases matching TRBD1. The J call may be faulty, since TRBJ2-7 better matches the DNA end. Per the germline V gene, CDR1 is KGHSH and CDR2 is LQKENI. This CDR3 is 14 amino acids long.

This chain joins TRBV2 and TRBJ2-3; D is uncertain. Germline V gene sequence: CDR1 SNHLY, CDR2 FYNNEI. Trimming shortened V by 8 bases and J by 5 bases, and 5 bases separated the two germline ends. The CDR3 is made up of 10 amino acids. CDR3 sequence reads: CASARDTQYF. CDR3 bases: TGTGCCAGCGCACGAGATACGCAGTATTTT.

The chain uses TRBV9 and TRBJ2-1; the match to TRBD2 covers 7 bases. Trimming removed 2 bases from V and 9 bases from J; junction bases left unmatched: 5. The CDR3 runs 13 residues. The V gene's germline CDR1 is SGDLS and CDR2 YYNGEE. The CDR3, as DNA: TGTGCCAGCAGCGTTGGGGTAGCGGGTGAGCAGTTCTTC. It encodes CASSVGVAGEQFF.

As for this clone: The DNA is left out, because the CDR3 cannot be placed on it with certainty; the CDR3 is given as TCRdb lists it. The chain has TRBV7-3 and TRBJ2-5; the DNA was not compared with TRBD2, the D call given in the table. Germline V gives CDR1 SGHTA, CDR2 FQGTGA. The CDR3 region is 13 residues in length, termini included. The CDR3 reads CASSFGAGETQYF.

This rearrangement joins TRBV11-2 to TRBJ2-7; D could derive from TRBD1 or TRBD2 (5 bases each). The length of the CDR3 is 14 residues. V lost 4 bases, J lost 2 bases, and 12 bases lay in between. Germline V CDR1 and CDR2: SGHAT, FQNNGV. The CDR3 DNA reads TGTGCCAGCAGCTCAAACCCGGGACCCTACGAGCAGTACTTC. Translation gives CASSSNPGPYEQYF.

This clone was recorded once. V gene TRBV5-1 combines with J gene TRBJ2-1, with 13 bases lining up with TRBD2. This CDR3 comprises 14 residues. The germline CDR1 and CDR2 sequences are SGHRS and YFSETQ. J lost 10 bases, V lost 0 bases, and 1 base had no gene match. The CDR3 DNA follows: TGCGCCAGCAGCTTGGGGACTAGCGGGGGCGAGCAGTTCTTC. It codes for CASSLGTSGGEQFF.

Only a few counts were recorded for this clone. The rearrangement links TRBV4-3 to TRBJ2-3; D ambiguous. CDR3 length: 14 amino acids. The germline V gene encodes CDR1 LGHNA and CDR2 YSLEER. Trimming pared 0 bases from V and 3 bases from J, leaving 7 bases between. As DNA, the CDR3 is TGCGCCAGCAGCCAAGATGTGAAAACAGATACGCAGTATTTT. Its translation: CASSQDVKTDTQYF.

The V gene is TRBV6-5, the J gene TRBJ1-5; 8 bases fit TRBD1. The CDR3 has 13 amino acids. The V gene's germline CDR1 is MNHEY and CDR2 SVGAGI. The junction had 4 bases not matched to a gene; V was cut back by 5 bases and J by 7 bases. CDR3 in DNA: TGTGCCAGCAGTAAGGGACAGGAACAGCCCCAGCATTTT. This sequence encodes CASSKGQEQPQHF.

V usage is TRBV19 and J usage is TRBJ1-6, with 7 bases identical to TRBD1. CDR3 length equals 15 residues. Germline trimming cut 3 bases from V and 5 bases from J; bases unmatched to any gene: 4. Per the germline V gene, CDR1 is LNHDA and CDR2 is SQIVND (reference sequence). This chain's CDR3 is CASSMVDRDNSPLHF. The CDR3 coding sequence is TGTGCCAGTAGTATGGTTGACAGGGATAATTCACCCCTCCACTTT.

This clone was seen only once. The chain couples TRBV4-2 to TRBJ1-1; 9 bases match TRBD1. V was clipped by 5 bases and J by 4 bases; unmatched bases: 8. This CDR3 spans 15 amino acids. CDR1 is LGHNA and CDR2 is YNFKEQ in the germline V gene. CDR3 protein: CASSSDGTGSTEAFF. CDR3 DNA sequence: TGTGCCAGCAGCTCGGACGGGACAGGGAGCACTGAAGCTTTCTTT.